Each of the 23 T cell receptor beta chains below was sequenced from the same sample in a study of regulatory T cells in long-lasting Graves disease. As for time point: newly diagnosed GD, antithyroid drugs for less than 3 months. RNA from PBMCs was the source of the TCR library. Arm-PCR of CDR3 regions and iRepertoire HTBI primers were the basis on which TCR beta libraries were built. TCRdb reanalysed the multiplex PCR reads using MiXCR and keeps one entry per CDR3 protein. This table has some 240,000 distinct CDR3 sequences, 15% to 20% appearing once. The same data also went into a second study, on T cells in Graves' hyperthyroidism and ophthalmopathy.

The sequences come from peripheral blood mononuclear cells (PBMCs), collected at new diagnosis, from a patient treated with antithyroid drugs. The source of these receptors is a woman under 40 with Graves disease.

The chain carries TRBV5-1 and TRBJ1-6; 9 nucleotides agree with TRBD1. Germline values: CDR1 SGHRS, CDR2 YFSETQ. This CDR3 spans 16 amino acids. The V gene end was trimmed by 5 bases and the J gene end by 7 bases; junction bases not matched to a gene: 10. CDR3 coding DNA: TGCGCCAGCAGTCCGAGGACCGGGACAGGGAATTCACCCCTCCACTTT. Translated, it gives CASSPRTGTGNSPLHF.

The V gene is TRBV2, the J gene TRBJ2-3; 8 positions agree with TRBD2. Germline CDR1 SNHLY, CDR2 FYNNEI. J lost 5 bases, V lost 6 bases, and 19 bases had no gene match. The CDR3 has 18 residues. CDR3 protein: CASSPLGGGAGVGDTQYF. As DNA, the CDR3 is TGTGCCAGCAGCCCCCTCGGAGGAGGAGCGGGAGTCGGAGATACGCAGTATTTT. The entire variable domain, with the rest obtained from reference TRBV2 and TRBJ2-3, is as follows: EPEVTQTPSHQVTQMGQEVILRCVPISNHLYFYWYRQILGQKVEFLVSFYNNEISEKSEIFDDQFSVERPDGSNFTLKIRSTKLEDSAMYFCASSPLGGGAGVGDTQYFGPGTRLTVL.

This clonotype was detected ten times or more. The genes are TRBV5-5 and TRBJ2-3; D unresolved. The germline V gene encodes CDR1 SGHKS and CDR2 YYEKEE (reference sequence). V lost 0 bases and J lost 4, with 6 bases in between. This CDR3 is built from 13 residues. The CDR3 here is CASSLAPADTQYF. CDR3 DNA sequence: TGTGCCAGCAGCTTGGCCCCAGCAGATACGCAGTATTTT.

This clonotype appeared many times. The chain links TRBV28 to TRBJ1-1, with D hard to call. The CDR3 runs 12 residues. Between the trimmed V and J ends, which lost 8 bases and 11 bases, there was a span of 18 bases. Germline-derived CDR1 and CDR2 are MDHEN and SYDVKM. The CDR3 loop is CASRQLGLAAFF. As DNA, the CDR3 is TGTGCCAGCCGCCAGCTAGGGCTCGCCGCTTTCTTT. Based on the CDR3 plus reference TRBV28 and TRBJ1-1, the full variable domain is DVKVTQSSRYLVKRTGEKVFLECVQDMDHENMFWYRQDPGLGLRLIYFSYDVKMKEKGDIPEGYSVSREKKERFSLILESASTNQTSMYLCASRQLGLAAFFGQGTRLTVV.

There are many counts of this clonotype. This chain uses TRBV20-1 with TRBJ2-7; 8 bases agree with TRBD1. Germline loops: CDR1 DFQATT, CDR2 SNEGSKA (reference sequence). This CDR3 region has 18 residues. The junction had 22 bases not matched to a gene; V was cut back by 5 bases and J by 4 bases. The chain's CDR3 is CSALIRDSTNNRGYEQYF. The CDR3 coding sequence is TGCAGTGCTTTAATCCGGGACTCGACCAATAACAGGGGGTACGAGCAGTACTTC.

The chain combines TRBV5-8 with TRBJ2-1; D is uncertain. V lost 7 bases to trimming and J lost 4 bases, with 9 bases between them. This CDR3 comprises 12 residues. Germline lookup yields CDR1 SGHTS and CDR2 YDEGEE. CDR3 nucleotides: TGTGCCAGCGGCCTGGATTACAATGAGCAGTTCTTC. This gives the protein CASGLDYNEQFF.

Many counts were recorded for this clonotype. The chain combines TRBV20-1 with TRBJ2-7; D perhaps matches TRBD2 (6 bases). The V gene's germline CDR1 is DFQATT and CDR2 SNEGSKA (reference sequence). This CDR3 region has 15 residues. V was pared by 0 bases and J by 3 bases, with 15 bases between. CDR3 in DNA: TGCAGTGCTAGAGATAGGGTTGCCGGGGGCTACGAGCAGTACTTC. Translated, it gives CSARDRVAGGYEQYF.

This chain connects TRBV20-1 to TRBJ2-3; the D is unclear. CDR3 length: 14 amino acids. Germline V gene lookup returns CDR1 DFQATT and CDR2 SNEGSKA (reference sequence). Trimming took off 1 base at V and 0 bases at J, with 8 bases between the two ends. CDR3 region: CSARAGFSTDTQYF. The CDR3 DNA follows: TGCAGTGCTAGAGCCGGGTTTAGCACAGATACGCAGTATTTT.

Many counts were recorded for this clonotype. The rearrangement links TRBV30 to TRBJ2-2; maybe TRBD2 (5 bases). CDR1 and CDR2 from the germline V gene are GTSNPN and SVGIG (reference sequence). The CDR3 contains 16 residues. With 6 bases removed from V and 0 bases from J, the gap between germline ends came to 17 bases. The DNA for the CDR3 is TGTGCCTGTCGTAATGAACCAGCGGCGAACACCGGGGAGCTGTTTTTT. Encoded protein: CACRNEPAANTGELFF.

This clonotype has ten or more counts. The chain employs TRBV19 and TRBJ1-5; D may be TRBD1 (5 bases). The CDR3 contains 16 residues. V lost 3 bases to trimming and J lost 1 base, with 13 bases between them. Per the germline V gene, CDR1 is LNHDA and CDR2 is SQIVND (reference sequence). The CDR3 spells CASSMLGRSSNQPQHF. The CDR3 DNA reads TGTGCCAGTAGTATGTTGGGACGGTCAAGCAATCAGCCCCAGCATTTT.

This clonotype is a singleton in its sample. A much larger clone differs from this one at a single base, so this may be a read error. The chain combines TRBV7-2 with TRBJ2-5, with unresolved D. Trimming left V 4 bases short and J 5 bases short, with 17 bases between. The CDR3 runs to 15 residues. In germline, CDR1 is SGHTA, CDR2 FQGNSA. The CDR3 DNA reads as TGTACCAGCAGCTCCCGGGCCCCTGGCAGGGAGACCCAGTACTTC. Encoded protein: CTSSSRAPGRETQYF.

The chain employs TRBV30 and TRBJ2-6; 10 positions match TRBD1. The CDR3 runs 17 residues. Germline V gene lookup returns CDR1 GTSNPN and CDR2 SVGIG (reference sequence). V was clipped by 0 bases and J by 4 bases; unmatched bases: 6. This CDR3 is CAWSVGDRGRGANVLTF. The CDR3 DNA follows: TGTGCCTGGAGTGTAGGCGACAGGGGGCGAGGGGCCAACGTCCTGACTTTC.

As to this clonotype: This clone may be a read error of a much larger clone one base away. The CDR3 does not end in the conserved phenylalanine or tryptophan, so this is likely a read error. This chain uses TRBV7-8 with TRBJ2-1; 14 bases match TRBD2. Germline V CDR1 and CDR2: SGHVS, FQNEAQ. The V segment lost 5 bases and the J segment 7 bases; nucleotides outside the gene matches: 1. This CDR3 contains 14 residues. The CDR3 spells CASSGTSGRNEQFL. The CDR3 DNA reads as TGTGCCAGCAGCGGGACTAGCGGGAGAAATGAGCAGTTCCTC.

Turning to this clonotype: A junction end diverges from the germline sequence, so it may reflect a read error. J is TRBJ2-3 and V is TRBV7-9; 11 bases are a match to TRBD1. CDR3 length: 13 residues. Germline V CDR1 and CDR2: SEHNR, FQNEAQ (reference sequence). The CDR3 bases are TGTGCCATCAGCTTAGCCACCGGGACAGGGGGAGACTTT. Its translation is CAISLATGTGGDF.

Concerning this clonotype itself: A much larger clone differs from this one at a single base, so this may be a read error. The chain recombines TRBV27 with TRBJ2-7; D is possibly TRBD2 (5 bases). In germline, CDR1 is MNHEY, CDR2 SMNVEV (reference sequence). The CDR3 is made up of 14 amino acids. CDR3 sequence: CASSLLAYSYGQYF. In DNA, the CDR3 is TGTGCCAGCAGTTTACTAGCTTACTCCTACGGGCAGTACTTC.

This clonotype was counted at least ten times. The rearrangement joins TRBV12-3 or TRBV12-4 to TRBJ2-5; 9 nucleotides agree with TRBD2. The CDR3 has 15 residues. Trimming removed 8 bases from V and 0 bases from J; junction bases left unmatched: 7. CDR3 loop: CASGRGGKNQETQYF. The CDR3 region has the DNA TGTGCCAGCGGGCGGGGGGGTAAGAACCAAGAGACCCAGTACTTC.

This clonotype was detected a few times. The genes are TRBV5-1 and TRBJ2-5; TRBD2 is a possible D gene (6 bases). Trimming removed 10 bases at V and 5 bases at J, with 18 bases between. CDR1 is SGHRS and CDR2 is YFSETQ in the germline V gene. This CDR3 has 13 amino acids. The CDR3 DNA reads as TGCGCCGGACGATGGCCGGGGGATGAGACCCAGTACTTC. Translation: CAGRWPGDETQYF.

The CDR3, as DNA: TGTGCCAGCAGCCAAGATTTCCTAGCGGACACCTACGAGCAGTACTTC. It encodes CASSQDFLADTYEQYF. The V and J genes are TRBV4-2 and TRBJ2-7; 7 bases agree with TRBD2. V shed 0 bases, J shed 2 bases, and the junction held 7 bases outside the gene matches. CDR1 and CDR2 (germline): LGHNA, YNFKEQ. This CDR3 is built from 16 residues.

Ten or more counts support this clonotype. V gene TRBV18 combines with J gene TRBJ1-5; tentative D call: TRBD1 (5 bases). There are 15 residues in the CDR3. Per germline, CDR1 KGHSH and CDR2 LQKENI. Trimming took 2 bases from V and 1 from J, leaving 9 bases between them. The CDR3 protein is CASSPGDLSNQPQHF. DNA of the CDR3: TGTGCCAGCTCACCAGGGGACCTAAGCAATCAGCCCCAGCATTTT.

This clonotype was seen many times. V gene TRBV2 combines with J gene TRBJ2-7; D is possibly TRBD1 or TRBD2 (6 bases each). Trimming took 10 bases from V and 3 from J, leaving 13 bases between them. The CDR3 totals 12 residues. Per the germline V gene, CDR1 is SNHLY and CDR2 is FYNNEI. CDR3 sequence reads: CAIRGGGYEQYF. In DNA form, the CDR3 reads TGTGCCATCCGAGGGGGAGGCTACGAGCAGTACTTC. Variable domain in full (rest from reference TRBV2 and TRBJ2-7): EPEVTQTPSHQVTQMGQEVILRCVPISNHLYFYWYRQILGQKVEFLVSFYNNEISEKSEIFDDQFSVERPDGSNFTLKIRSTKLEDSAMYFCAIRGGGYEQYFGPGTRLTVT.

This clonotype occurred a few times. This rearrangement joins TRBV20-1 to TRBJ1-1, with D hard to call. The germline V and J ends were trimmed by 2 bases and 1 base, with 8 bases remaining between them. Germline V lookup: CDR1 DFQATT, CDR2 SNEGSKA (reference sequence). This CDR3 comprises 13 residues. This CDR3 reads CSARRGRNTEAFF. DNA of the CDR3: TGCAGTGCTAGAAGAGGGAGGAACACTGAAGCTTTCTTT.

V is TRBV5-5 and J is TRBJ2-3; TRBD2 aligns across 8 bases. CDR3 length: 15 amino acids. Trimming removed 4 bases from V and 6 bases from J; junction bases left unmatched: 10. Germline V lookup: CDR1 SGHKS, CDR2 YYEKEE (reference sequence). The CDR3 coding sequence is TGTGCCAGCAGCAACCAAGCGGGAGTGGGCGATACGCAGTATTTT. Amino acid sequence: CASSNQAGVGDTQYF.

This clonotype has ten or more counts. The chain recombines TRBV20-1 with TRBJ2-5; 8 nucleotides align to TRBD2. The CDR3 runs to 14 residues. V lost 6 bases to trimming and J lost 4 bases; unmatched junction nucleotides: 10. The germline gives CDR1 DFQATT, CDR2 SNEGSKA (reference sequence). DNA for the CDR3: TGCAGTGCACTCCCGGGACTAGGGGTAGAGACCCAGTACTTC. It codes for CSALPGLGVETQYF.